This passage covers 23 T cell receptor beta chains from one sample sequenced in a study of T cells in Graves' hyperthyroidism and ophthalmopathy. RNA transcripts gave rise to amplified TCR beta CDR3 regions. The HTBI primer set drove a first-round RT-PCR of the TCR CDR3. MiXCR, run by TCRdb on the multiplex PCR reads, gives a single entry per CDR3 protein. The table has over 500,000 distinct CDR3 sequences, roughly a sixth seen once; the top ten hold roughly a sixth. Input material: blood. The source is a woman between 18 and 30 years old with Graves' ophthalmopathy.

This clonotype occurred many times. The rearrangement joins TRBV10-2 to TRBJ2-3, with D maybe TRBD1 (5 bases). This CDR3 region has 15 residues. The V and J ends lost 2 bases and 2 bases respectively, with 11 bases between them. Germline CDR1 is WSHSY and CDR2 is SAAADI. The CDR3 region is CASSEGQGNTDTQYF. As DNA, the CDR3 is TGCGCCAGCAGTGAGGGGCAGGGTAACACAGATACGCAGTATTTT.

Only a few counts were recorded for this clonotype. The chain joins TRBV28 to TRBJ2-7, with 10 nucleotides matching TRBD2. The CDR3 loop spans 14 amino acids. Unmatched junction bases numbered 10, after V lost 8 bases and J lost 6 bases. CDR1 is MDHEN, CDR2 SYDVKM, per germline. CDR3 sequence: CASLSGGGLLEQYF. The CDR3 DNA is TGTGCCAGCTTGAGCGGGGGGGGACTTCTCGAGCAGTACTTC.

This clonotype was recorded once. V usage is TRBV25-1 and J usage is TRBJ1-1; D gene ambiguous. V dropped 2 bases and J dropped 7 bases, with 8 bases sitting between them. Germline V gene data show CDR1 as MGHDK and CDR2 as SYGVNS. The length of the CDR3 is 12 residues. CDR3 nucleotides: TGTGCCAGCAGTGAAAGGGCGGATGAAGCTTTCTTT. Amino acid sequence: CASSERADEAFF.

This clonotype has ten or more counts. This chain connects TRBV10-3 to TRBJ1-1, with D maybe TRBD1 (6 bases). CDR1 is ENHRY, CDR2 SYGVKD, per germline. The germline V and J ends were trimmed by 6 bases and 1 base, with 12 bases remaining between them. This CDR3 region has 14 residues. CDR3 region: CAIRPRTENTEAFF. CDR3 nucleotide sequence: TGTGCCATCAGGCCGAGGACAGAGAACACTGAAGCTTTCTTT.

At least ten counts were recorded for this clonotype. The chain has TRBV12-3 or TRBV12-4 and TRBJ2-5; D possibly corresponds to TRBD2 (5 bases). The CDR3 contains 12 residues. The V gene lost 0 bases and the J gene lost 10 bases, with 9 bases spanning the gap. Here the CDR3 reads CASSLATGDQYF. The CDR3 DNA follows: TGTGCCAGCAGTTTAGCGACCGGGGACCAGTACTTC.

Concerning this clonotype itself: A much larger clone differs from this one at a single base, so this may be a read error. The V gene is TRBV5-1, the J gene TRBJ1-1; a possible D gene is TRBD1 (6 bases). CDR3 length: 13 residues. The V end was cut by 0 bases, the J end by 8 bases, with 11 bases between. The germline V gene encodes CDR1 SGHRS and CDR2 YFSETQ. The CDR3 DNA sequence: TGCGCCAGCAGCTTGGCAGGGGTGAGGGAAGCTTTCTTT. It is translated as CASSLAGVREAFF.

This clonotype turned up a few times. The genes are TRBV30 and TRBJ1-6, with D maybe TRBD1 (6 bases). This CDR3 is 13 amino acids long. V lost 2 bases and J lost 10, with 12 bases in between. Germline assignment: CDR1 GTSNPN and CDR2 SVGIG (reference sequence). The CDR3 DNA sequence: TGTGCCTGGAGTAAGGGGGGAGGATCACCCCTCCACTTT. This codes for CAWSKGGGSPLHF.

Ten or more counts support this clonotype. Here the CDR3 DNA reads TGTGCCAGCAGCCCGGAGGCACTCCCCACCCTCTACGAGCAGTACTTC. This codes for CASSPEALPTLYEQYF. The genes are TRBV2 and TRBJ2-7, with D perhaps TRBD2 (5 bases). The CDR3 is 16 residues long. With 6 bases removed from V and 3 bases from J, the gap between germline ends came to 21 bases. Germline V gives CDR1 SNHLY, CDR2 FYNNEI.

This clonotype was counted at least ten times. The chain carries TRBV28 and TRBJ1-4, with 8 bases fitting TRBD1. V lost 6 bases to trimming and J lost 7 bases; unmatched junction nucleotides: 4. There are 13 residues in the CDR3. CDR1 MDHEN and CDR2 SYDVKM come from the germline V gene. In nucleotides, the CDR3 is TGTGCCAGCAGCCTCGGGACAGGTGAAAAACTGTTTTTT. Encoded protein: CASSLGTGEKLFF.

The chain recombines TRBV6-1 with TRBJ2-7; 12 positions agree with TRBD1. The CDR3 contains 14 residues. The germline gives CDR1 MNHNS, CDR2 SASEGT. The ends lost 6 bases at V and 6 bases at J; junction bases unmatched: 6. The chain's CDR3 is CASRTGTGGSEQYF. CDR3 DNA sequence: TGTGCCAGCAGGACCGGGACAGGGGGCTCCGAGCAGTACTTC.

In its sample, this clonotype was seen a few times. This chain links TRBV7-9 with TRBJ1-2; maybe TRBD1 (5 bases). From germline, CDR1 is SEHNR and CDR2 FQNEAQ (reference sequence). This CDR3 is 15 amino acids long. The V end lost 5 bases, the J end lost 4 bases, and 17 bases lay between the germline ends. The CDR3 here is CASSPGGTAIYGYTF. The DNA for the CDR3 is TGTGCCAGCAGCCCTGGGGGTACGGCTATCTATGGCTACACCTTC.

The CDR3 spells CASSESPSGAHEQFF. The CDR3 DNA follows: TGCGCCAGCAGTGAGTCGCCTAGCGGGGCCCATGAGCAGTTCTTC. The chain uses TRBV10-2 and TRBJ2-1; 9 bases agree with TRBD2. This CDR3 is built from 15 residues. Germline trimming cut 0 bases from V and 8 bases from J; bases unmatched to any gene: 5. CDR1 is WSHSY, CDR2 SAAADI, per germline.

The V call is TRBV20-1, the J call TRBJ2-3; 11 bases fit TRBD2. CDR1 and CDR2 from the germline V gene are DFQATT and SNEGSKA (reference sequence). The CDR3 is 15 amino acids. V shed 4 bases, J shed 2 bases, and the junction held 5 bases outside the gene matches. The CDR3 loop reads CSATLAGGDTDTQYF. The DNA for the CDR3 is TGCAGTGCTACCTTAGCGGGAGGGGACACAGATACGCAGTATTTT.

A remark on this clonotype: A read error is possible here, since a much larger clone lies one base away. The chain carries TRBV5-1 and TRBJ1-1, with D possibly matching TRBD1 (5 bases). CDR1 SGHRS and CDR2 YFSETQ come from the germline V gene. The length of the CDR3 is 16 residues. The CDR3 protein is CASSWGVRGFDTEASF. In nucleotides, the CDR3 is TGCGCCAGCAGCTGGGGGGTAAGAGGGTTTGACACTGAAGCTTCCTTT.

In this sample, this clonotype turned up a few times. The chain uses TRBV6-2 or TRBV6-3 and TRBJ2-7, with D unresolved. V was cut by 4 bases and J by 4 bases, with 8 bases left in between. The CDR3 loop spans 12 amino acids. Germline values: CDR1 MNHEY, CDR2 SVGEGT. This CDR3 reads CASSSRMYEQYF. CDR3 nucleotide sequence: TGTGCCAGCAGTTCCCGGATGTACGAGCAGTACTTC.

In its sample, this clonotype was seen a few times. The rearrangement joins TRBV28 to TRBJ1-4, with D perhaps TRBD1 (5 bases). V was pared by 6 bases and J by 6 bases, with 17 bases between. The CDR3 loop spans 15 amino acids. CDR1 and CDR2 (germline): MDHEN, SYDVKM. DNA of the CDR3: TGTGCCAGCAGACCCGGGGCCGGAGGAGATGAAAAACTGTTTTTT. It yields the protein CASRPGAGGDEKLFF.

This sequence joins TRBV6-1 and TRBJ2-2; TRBD2 matches 13 bases. The trim removed 4 bases at V and 7 bases at J, leaving 0 bases unmatched. Looked up from germline, CDR1 is MNHNS and CDR2 is SASEGT. The CDR3 covers 14 residues. CDR3 nucleotide sequence: TGTGCCAGCAGTGGACTAGCGGGAGGCGGGGAGCTGTTTTTT. Protein sequence: CASSGLAGGGELFF.

This clonotype was observed many times. V is TRBV2 and J is TRBJ1-1; 7 nucleotides match TRBD1. J was trimmed by 3 bases and V by 6 bases; bases with no gene match: 7. This CDR3 is built from 14 residues. Germline V gene sequence: CDR1 SNHLY, CDR2 FYNNEI. The CDR3 bases are TGTGCCAGCAGAGGACAGGTTGGTTACACTGAAGCTTTCTTT. Translated, it gives CASRGQVGYTEAFF.

V usage is TRBV7-2 and J usage is TRBJ2-7, with D possibly being TRBD1 (6 bases). CDR1 and CDR2 from the germline V gene are SGHTA and FQGNSA. The CDR3 has 15 amino acids. Trimming took 4 bases from V and 6 from J, leaving 19 bases between them. CDR3 amino acids: CASSSFTGLSREQYF. DNA of the CDR3: TGTGCCAGCAGCTCGTTCACAGGGCTGTCGCGCGAGCAGTACTTC.

This clonotype was seen ten or more times. The V call is TRBV4-2, the J call TRBJ1-2, with no clear D. The germline CDR1 and CDR2 sequences are LGHNA and YNFKEQ. The CDR3 is made up of 14 amino acids. The ends were cut back, 0 bases at V and 3 bases at J, with 8 bases in the middle. The CDR3 DNA reads as TGTGCCAGCAGCCAAGATCAAACAGACTATGGCTACACCTTC. Its translation is CASSQDQTDYGYTF.

This clonotype appeared many times. The chain has TRBV6-4 and TRBJ2-3, with D maybe TRBD1 (5 bases). CDR3 length: 14 amino acids. Germline lookup yields CDR1 MRHNA and CDR2 SNTAGT. Trimming pared 3 bases from V and 2 bases from J, leaving 9 bases between. The CDR3 nucleotides read TGTGCCAGCAGTGAAGGGGAACCCACAGATACGCAGTATTTT. It yields the protein CASSEGEPTDTQYF.

The rearrangement uses TRBV9 and TRBJ2-7, with TRBD1 as a possible D gene (7 bases). Germline assignment: CDR1 SGDLS and CDR2 YYNGEE. This CDR3 has 15 amino acids. Trimming left V 3 bases short and J 2 bases short, with 15 bases between. The CDR3 reads CASSEGAGTTYEQYF. CDR3 DNA sequence: TGTGCCAGCAGCGAGGGGGCGGGGACGACCTACGAGCAGTACTTC.

This clonotype was observed a few times. The chain uses TRBV12-3 or TRBV12-4 and TRBJ2-1, with D uncertain. Trimming shortened V by 3 bases and J by 8 bases, and 11 bases separated the two germline ends. This CDR3 spans 13 amino acids. The CDR3 loop reads CASSLLEWDEQFF. The CDR3 DNA is TGTGCCAGCAGTTTGTTGGAATGGGATGAGCAGTTCTTC.